This T cell receptor beta chain comes out of a study of cytomegalovirus exposure and HLA in healthy donors. The CDR3 runs 14 residues. With 0 bases removed from V and 9 bases from J, the gap between germline ends came to 15 bases. Germline loops: CDR1 SGHTA, CDR2 FQGNSA. With 60 Vbeta and 13 Jbeta primers, the PCR was carried out. Generated by immunoSEQ multiplex PCR, the TCRdb table keeps only in-frame clones and is missing some. Found here are about 160,000 clones, roughly 70% of them singletons; the top ten hold 7% to 7.5%. This clonotype was sampled from a man aged 40-49 years in good health and CMV-seropositive. The chain joins TRBV7-2 to TRBJ2-7; tentative D call: TRBD1 (7 bases). The sequenced material came from PBMCs. CDR3 in amino acids: CASSLAIGGGGQYF. The CDR3 nucleotides read TGTGCCAGCAGCTTAGCTATTGGAGGGGGCGGGCAGTACTTC.